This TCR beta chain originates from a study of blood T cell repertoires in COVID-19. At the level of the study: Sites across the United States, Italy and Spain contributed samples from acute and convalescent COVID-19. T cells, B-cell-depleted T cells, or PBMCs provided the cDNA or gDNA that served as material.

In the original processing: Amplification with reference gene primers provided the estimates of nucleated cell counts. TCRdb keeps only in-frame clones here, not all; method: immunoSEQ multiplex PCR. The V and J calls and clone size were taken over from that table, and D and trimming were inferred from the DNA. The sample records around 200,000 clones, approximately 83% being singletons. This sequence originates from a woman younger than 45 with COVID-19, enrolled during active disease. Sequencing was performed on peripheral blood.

The CDR3 protein is CASSSRLAGAYEQYF. CDR3 in DNA: TGTGCCAGCTCATCAAGACTAGCGGGAGCCTACGAGCAGTACTTC. The chain uses TRBV18 and TRBJ2-7; 12 bases fit TRBD2. J gave up 2 bases and V 5 bases, and 4 bases lay outside the gene matches. This CDR3 contains 15 residues. The germline V gene encodes CDR1 KGHSH and CDR2 LQKENI.